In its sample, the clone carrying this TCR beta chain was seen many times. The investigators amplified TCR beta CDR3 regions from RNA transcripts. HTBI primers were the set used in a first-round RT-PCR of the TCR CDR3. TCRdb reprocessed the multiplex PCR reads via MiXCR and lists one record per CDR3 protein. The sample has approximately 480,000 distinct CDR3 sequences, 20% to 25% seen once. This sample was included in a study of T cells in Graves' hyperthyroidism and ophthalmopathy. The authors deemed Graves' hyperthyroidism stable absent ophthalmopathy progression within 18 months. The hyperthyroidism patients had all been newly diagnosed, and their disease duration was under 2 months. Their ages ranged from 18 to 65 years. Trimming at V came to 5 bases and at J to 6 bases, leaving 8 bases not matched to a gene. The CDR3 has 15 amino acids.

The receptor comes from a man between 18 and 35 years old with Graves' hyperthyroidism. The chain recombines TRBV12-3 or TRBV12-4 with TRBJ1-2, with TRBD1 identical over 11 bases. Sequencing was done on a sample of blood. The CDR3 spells CASSPRTGGKDGYTF. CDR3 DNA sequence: TGTGCCAGCAGTCCGAGGACAGGGGGCAAGGATGGCTACACCTTC.